This is a list of T cell receptor beta chains from one sample in a study of blood T cell repertoires in COVID-19. Libraries were prepared by immunoSEQ multiplex PCR; TCRdb keeps only in-frame clonotypes and omits some of them. The repertoire has 40,000 to 45,000 clones, about nine tenths of them found once; the top ten carry around a fifth. Sequencing input: peripheral blood. These receptors all stem from a man aged 45 to 65 with active COVID-19. Both conserved end residues are part of each CDR3. A D gene is named only where the DNA matches it firmly. Size tells how often a clone was seen (once, few, many) or the class of an expanded clone, and some rows leave it out.

CDR3aa: CASSVDGGSPQETQYF
CDR3nt: TGTGCCAGCAGCGTAGATGGCGGGAGCCCCCAAGAGACCCAGTACTTC
j_gene: TRBJ2-5
abundance: -
v_gene: TRBV9
d_gene: TRBD2

CDR3aa: CASSLRASGSLNEQFF
CDR3nt: TGTGCCAGCAGCTTACGGGCTAGCGGGAGCCTGAATGAGCAGTTCTTC
j_gene: TRBJ2-1
abundance: -
v_gene: TRBV7-8
d_gene: TRBD2

CDR3aa: CASSSVRYTDTDTQYF
CDR3nt: TGTGCCAGCAGCTCCGTGAGGTACACGGACACAGATACGCAGTATTTT
j_gene: TRBJ2-3
abundance: -
v_gene: TRBV28
d_gene: -

CDR3aa: CASSLSGRGYNEQFF
CDR3nt: TGTGCCAGCAGCTTGAGCGGGAGGGGCTACAATGAGCAGTTCTTC
j_gene: TRBJ2-1
abundance: once
v_gene: TRBV6-5
d_gene: TRBD2

CDR3aa: CASSQQGGWSNQPQHF
CDR3nt: TGTGCCAGCAGTCAACAGGGCGGGTGGAGCAATCAGCCCCAGCATTTT
j_gene: TRBJ1-5
abundance: -
v_gene: TRBV27
d_gene: -

CDR3aa: CASSLRPRVRSYGYTF
CDR3nt: TGTGCCAGCAGTTTACGACCGCGGGTACGCAGCTATGGCTACACCTTC
j_gene: TRBJ1-2
abundance: -
v_gene: TRBV28
d_gene: -

CDR3aa: CASSPDRALGYGYTF
CDR3nt: TGTGCCAGCAGCCCGGACAGGGCCCTCGGCTATGGCTACACCTTC
j_gene: TRBJ1-2
abundance: -
v_gene: TRBV7-2
d_gene: TRBD1

CDR3aa: CASSLRQGGDTQYF
CDR3nt: TGCGCCAGCAGCTTGAGACAGGGTGGAGATACGCAGTATTTT
j_gene: TRBJ2-3
abundance: -
v_gene: TRBV5-1
d_gene: TRBD1

CDR3aa: CASGKGGVTGELFF
CDR3nt: TGTGCCAGCGGAAAGGGGGGGGTCACCGGGGAGCTGTTTTTT
j_gene: TRBJ2-2
abundance: -
v_gene: TRBV28
d_gene: -

CDR3aa: CASSVDQAYSTDTQYF
CDR3nt: TGTGCCAGCAGCGTAGACCAGGCTTATAGCACAGATACGCAGTATTTT
j_gene: TRBJ2-3
abundance: -
v_gene: TRBV9
d_gene: -

CDR3aa: CASSSQGAEETQYF
CDR3nt: TGTGCCAGCAGTTCTCAGGGGGCTGAAGAGACCCAGTACTTC
j_gene: TRBJ2-5
abundance: -
v_gene: TRBV27
d_gene: TRBD1

CDR3aa: CASRSPRMRDSYEQYF
CDR3nt: TGTGCCAGCAGATCCCCCCGCATGAGGGACTCCTACGAGCAGTACTTC
j_gene: TRBJ2-7
abundance: -
v_gene: TRBV27
d_gene: -

CDR3aa: CASTRTSGRYEQYF
CDR3nt: TGTGCCAGCACCAGGACTAGCGGGCGGTACGAGCAGTACTTC
j_gene: TRBJ2-7
abundance: -
v_gene: TRBV18
d_gene: TRBD2

CDR3aa: CASSSSGVEQFF
CDR3nt: TGTGCCAGCAGCTCCAGCGGGGTTGAACAGTTCTTC
j_gene: TRBJ2-1
abundance: -
v_gene: TRBV7-3
d_gene: TRBD2

CDR3aa: CASSARGSGANVLTF
CDR3nt: TGTGCCAGCAGCGCCAGGGGGTCTGGGGCCAACGTCCTGACTTTC
j_gene: TRBJ2-6
abundance: medium-sized
v_gene: TRBV9
d_gene: TRBD1

CDR3aa: CASSQAGNGSRSDTQYF
CDR3nt: TGTGCCAGCAGCCAAGCCGGCAACGGGAGTCGATCAGATACGCAGTATTTT
j_gene: TRBJ2-3
abundance: -
v_gene: TRBV3-1/TRBV3-2
d_gene: -

CDR3aa: CASRFGGSGSDTQYF
CDR3nt: TGTGCCAGCAGGTTTGGCGGGAGCGGATCAGATACGCAGTATTTT
j_gene: TRBJ2-3
abundance: -
v_gene: TRBV7-3
d_gene: TRBD2

CDR3aa: CASSKLAGGPLSNEQFF
CDR3nt: TGTGCCAGCAGCAAACTAGCGGGAGGGCCATTGTCGAATGAGCAGTTCTTC
j_gene: TRBJ2-1
abundance: -
v_gene: TRBV7-2
d_gene: TRBD2

CDR3aa: CASGPGGLTDEQFF
CDR3nt: TGTGCTAGTGGTCCGGGGGGGTTGACAGATGAGCAGTTCTTC
j_gene: TRBJ2-1
abundance: -
v_gene: TRBV12-5
d_gene: TRBD2